This TCR beta chain was sequenced during a study of cytomegalovirus exposure and HLA in healthy donors. Vbeta (60) and Jbeta (13) primers were used in the PCR. Sequencing used immunoSEQ multiplex PCR; TCRdb keeps in-frame clones, though not all of them. The sample holds 140,000 or so clones; under 90% are singletons and the top ten take 2% to 2.5%. The germline CDR1 and CDR2 sequences are MNHEY and SVGAGI. V lost 0 bases and J 6 bases, leaving 11 bases between the germline ends. CDR3 length: 14 residues. The chain links TRBV6-5 to TRBJ1-1; weak D call: TRBD1 (5 bases). Sequencing was carried out using PBMCs. The clonotype was recovered from a boy aged 2 to 10 in good health and CMV-seronegative. The CDR3 spells CASSYSGGFSEAFF. The CDR3, as DNA: TGTGCCAGCAGTTACTCGGGGGGATTCTCTGAAGCTTTCTTT.